A single sample gave rise to the 10 T cell receptor beta chains below, sequenced in a study of CD8 T cells in ankylosing spondylitis. MiXCR, run by TCRdb on the 5' RACE reads, gives a single entry per CDR3 protein. The sample lists 300,000 to 400,000 distinct CDR3 sequences, 11% occurring once. Source material: blood, either unsorted or a sorted T cell fraction (not recorded which). The source of these receptors is a female donor with ankylosing spondylitis or in good health (not recorded which).

There are many counts of this clonotype. The V call is TRBV7-8, the J call TRBJ1-1; TRBD1 is a possible D gene (5 bases). Trimming left V 5 bases short and J 6 bases short, with 25 bases between. Germline CDR1 SGHVS, CDR2 FQNEAQ. This CDR3 spans 17 amino acids. DNA of the CDR3: TGTGCCAGCAGCCCTTGGGCACGAGGCCAGGGAAGAGCTGAAGCTTTCTTT. It codes for CASSPWARGQGRAEAFF.

This clonotype has more than one count but fewer than ten. V and J are TRBV20-1 and TRBJ1-2; the match to TRBD1 covers 8 bases. The CDR3 consists of 13 residues. Per the germline V gene, CDR1 is DFQATT and CDR2 is SNEGSKA (reference sequence). Trimming cost V 6 bases and J 2 bases; bases outside gene matches: 5. The CDR3 bases are TGCAGTGCCGATCGACAGGGGAACTATGGCTACACCTTC. The encoded protein is CSADRQGNYGYTF.

This clonotype was recorded many times. The V call is TRBV29-1, the J call TRBJ2-2; unclear D gene. The germline V and J ends were trimmed by 6 bases and 2 bases, with 7 bases remaining between them. The CDR3 totals 12 residues. CDR1 and CDR2 from the germline V gene are SQVTM and ANQGSEA. CDR3 protein: CSVGSNTGELFF. The CDR3 DNA sequence: TGCAGCGTGGGGTCTAACACCGGGGAGCTGTTTTTT.

This clonotype was found many times. The chain couples TRBV7-9 to TRBJ2-2, with TRBD1 identical over 7 bases. Germline trimming cut 5 bases from V and 7 bases from J; bases unmatched to any gene: 16. The germline V gene encodes CDR1 SEHNR and CDR2 FQNEAQ (reference sequence). This CDR3 region has 17 residues. CDR3 nucleotide sequence: TGTGCCAGCAGCAAAGGCCACCCCGGGACAGAAGGCGGGGAGCTGTTTTTT. Translated: CASSKGHPGTEGGELFF.

A few counts support this clonotype. The chain carries TRBV4-1 and TRBJ1-1; TRBD1 might be the D (6 bases). This CDR3 contains 17 residues. V was cut by 5 bases and J by 4 bases, with 23 bases left in between. Germline V lookup: CDR1 MGHRA, CDR2 YSYEKL. The CDR3 region has the DNA TGCGCCAGCAGCGGCCGCGCGGCCAGGGGTTTTATCACTGAAGCTTTCTTT. Amino acids: CASSGRAARGFITEAFF.

This clonotype has ten or more counts. The chain joins TRBV15 to TRBJ2-1, with a tentative D call TRBD1 (6 bases). There are 15 residues in the CDR3. Per germline, CDR1 LNHNV and CDR2 YYDKDF (reference sequence). V lost 0 bases and J 4 bases, leaving 10 bases between the germline ends. In nucleotides, the CDR3 is TGTGCCACCAGCAGAGACCCGACAGGTTACAATGAGCAGTTCTTC. The encoded protein is CATSRDPTGYNEQFF. The whole variable domain, remainder taken from reference TRBV15 and TRBJ2-1, is DAMVIQNPRYQVTQFGKPVTLSCSQTLNHNVMYWYQQKSSQAPKLLFHYYDKDFNNEADTPDNFQSRRPNTSFCFLDIRSPGLGDTAMYLCATSRDPTGYNEQFFGPGTRLTVL.

This clonotype has a count of ten or more. This chain links TRBV28 with TRBJ2-3; 9 bases line up with TRBD2. This CDR3 comprises 16 residues. Germline CDR1 MDHEN, CDR2 SYDVKM. V gave up 3 bases and J gave up 1 base; unmatched junction bases: 5. The CDR3 here is CASSLAGGKGTDTQYF. In nucleotides, the CDR3 is TGTGCCAGCAGTTTGGCGGGAGGGAAGGGCACAGATACGCAGTATTTT.

At least ten counts were recorded for this clonotype. The chain recombines TRBV27 with TRBJ2-7; 7 bases align to TRBD2. The junction had 2 bases not matched to a gene; V was cut back by 3 bases and J by 0 bases. Germline V gene data show CDR1 as MNHEY and CDR2 as SMNVEV (reference sequence). The CDR3 is 14 amino acids. The CDR3 sequence is CASSLGGYSYEQYF. The CDR3 DNA is TGTGCCAGCAGTTTGGGGGGGTACTCCTACGAGCAGTACTTC.

This clonotype was found many times. The V and J genes are TRBV12-5 and TRBJ2-1; D is ambiguous. This CDR3 is 11 amino acids long. V was cut by 0 bases and J by 8 bases, with 2 bases left in between. CDR1 and CDR2 (germline): LGHNT, FRNRAP. Here the CDR3 DNA reads TGTGCTAGTGGTTTGGTAGATGAGCAGTTCTTC. Amino acids: CASGLVDEQFF.

This clonotype has ten or more counts. The gene calls are TRBV7-2 and TRBJ2-3; D ambiguous. Deletions cut 0 bases from V and 1 base from J, with 8 bases between. The CDR3 spans 15 residues. CDR1 and CDR2 (germline): SGHTA, FQGNSA. CDR3 residues: CASSLAALRTDTQYF. Here the CDR3 DNA reads TGTGCCAGCAGCTTAGCTGCCTTACGCACAGATACGCAGTATTTT.